The present T cell receptor beta chain was sequenced within a study of cytomegalovirus exposure and HLA in healthy donors. The primer mix had 60 Vbeta and 13 Jbeta primers. TCRdb's table, derived via immunoSEQ multiplex PCR, lists solely in-frame clones and lacks some. The data show about 100,000 clones, about three quarters seen once. Sequences were obtained from PBMCs. This clonotype originated in a man in his forties in good health and CMV-seropositive.

CDR3 in amino acids: CSVGQARSYEQYF. The DNA of the CDR3 is TGCAGCGTGGGACAGGCCCGCTCCTACGAGCAGTACTTC. V and J are TRBV29-1 and TRBJ2-7, with TRBD1 matching 8 bases. After removal of 6 bases from V and 0 bases from J, the junction contained 4 bases not matched to a gene. The CDR3 has 13 residues. CDR1 is SQVTM, CDR2 ANQGSEA, per germline.